This record concerns one T cell receptor (beta chain) sequence. Authors' data handling: Reference gene primer amplification gave nucleated cell count estimates. Only in-frame clones appear in the TCRdb table, and some are missing; sequencing was by immunoSEQ multiplex PCR. V, J and clone size are taken as reported in that table, and D and trimming were inferred from the DNA itself. The sample lists nearly 50,000 clones, roughly 82% occurring once. Trimming shortened V by 6 bases and J by 1 base, and 12 bases separated the two germline ends. This CDR3 comprises 14 residues. Germline V gene data show CDR1 as LNHDA and CDR2 as SQIVND (reference sequence). The data were taken from a study of blood T cell repertoires in COVID-19. Study at large: COVID-19 samples, acute and convalescent, were from the United States, Italy and Spain. PBMCs, B-cell-depleted T cells, or T cells were the source of the cDNA or gDNA that made up the material.

This sequence originates from a woman in her sixties or seventies with acute or convalescent COVID-19. Sequencing was done on a sample of peripheral blood. The chain is built from TRBV19 and TRBJ1-1, with a tentative D call TRBD1 (5 bases). The CDR3 spells CASRLGPRNTEAFF. CDR3 bases: TGTGCCAGTAGGTTGGGGCCTAGGAACACTGAAGCTTTCTTT. Together with reference TRBV19 and TRBJ1-1, the CDR3 gives the full variable domain: DGGITQSPKYLFRKEGQNVTLSCEQNLNHDAMYWYRQDPGQGLRLIYYSQIVNDFQKGDIAEGYSVSREKKESFPLTVTSAQKNPTAFYLCASRLGPRNTEAFFGQGTRLTVV.